This T cell receptor beta chain emerged from a study of cytomegalovirus exposure and HLA in healthy donors. Findings and caveats of the study: The dataset shows that most TCR sequences were rare, while some public TCRs occurred in many donors. Listed as cytomegalovirus-associated were roughly 180 TCR beta chains. It is likely that the observed cluster of highly shared sequence variants was a sequencing artifact.

PCR was performed using 60 Vbeta and 13 Jbeta primers. TCRdb keeps only in-frame clones here, not all; method: immunoSEQ multiplex PCR. In the table there are under 250,000 clones, around 80% of which are singletons. Concerning this clone itself: Its antigen is unknown.

The CDR3 spans 15 residues. Germline CDR1 reads LNHDA; CDR2 reads SQIVND (reference sequence). Deletions cut 3 bases from V and 0 bases from J, with 8 bases between. Input material: PBMCs. The sequence derives from a woman aged 55-70 years in good health and CMV-seropositive. J is TRBJ2-2 and V is TRBV19; unclear D gene. CDR3 sequence (DNA): TGTGCCAGTAGTATTAGTGCTGCGAACACCGGGGAGCTGTTTTTT. It yields the protein CASSISAANTGELFF.